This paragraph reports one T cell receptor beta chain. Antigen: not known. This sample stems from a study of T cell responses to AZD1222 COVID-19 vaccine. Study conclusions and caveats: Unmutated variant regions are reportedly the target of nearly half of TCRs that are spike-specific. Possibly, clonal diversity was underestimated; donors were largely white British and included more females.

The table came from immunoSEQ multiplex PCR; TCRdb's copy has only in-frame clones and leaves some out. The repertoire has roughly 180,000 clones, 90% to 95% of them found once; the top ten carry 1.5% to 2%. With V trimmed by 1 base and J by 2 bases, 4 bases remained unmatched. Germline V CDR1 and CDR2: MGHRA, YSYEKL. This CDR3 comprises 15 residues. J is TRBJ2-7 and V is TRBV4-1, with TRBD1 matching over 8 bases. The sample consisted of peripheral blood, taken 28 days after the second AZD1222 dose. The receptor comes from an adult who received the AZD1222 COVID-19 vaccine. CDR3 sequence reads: CASSQGTGNTYEQYF. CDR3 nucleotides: TGCGCCAGCAGCCAAGGGACAGGGAATACCTACGAGCAGTACTTC.